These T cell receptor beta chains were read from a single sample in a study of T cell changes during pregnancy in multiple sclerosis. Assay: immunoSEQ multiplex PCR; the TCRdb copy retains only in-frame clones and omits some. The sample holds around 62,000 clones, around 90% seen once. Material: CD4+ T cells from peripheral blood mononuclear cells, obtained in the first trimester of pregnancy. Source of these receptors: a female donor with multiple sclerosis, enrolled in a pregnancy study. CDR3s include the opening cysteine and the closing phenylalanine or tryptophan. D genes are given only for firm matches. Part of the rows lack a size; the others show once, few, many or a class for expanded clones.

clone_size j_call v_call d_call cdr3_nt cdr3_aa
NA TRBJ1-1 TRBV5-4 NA TGTGCCAGCAGCTTGGACCCGGGACTGCTCCAGAACACTGAAGCTTTCTTT CASSLDPGLLQNTEAFF
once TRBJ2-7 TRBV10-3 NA TGTGCCACGAGGACAGTTACCTACGAGCAGTACTTC CATRTVTYEQYF
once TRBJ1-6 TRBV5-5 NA TGTGCCAGCAGCACCGGGGTCTATAATTCACCCCTCCACTTT CASSTGVYNSPLHF
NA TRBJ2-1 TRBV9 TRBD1 TGTGCCAGCAGCGTAGCAGGGGGCTCCTACAATGAGCAGTTCTTC CASSVAGGSYNEQFF
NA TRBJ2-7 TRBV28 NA TGTGCCAGCAGTTCCATCGGGACAAGACCTCCTGGCTACGAGCAGTACTTC CASSSIGTRPPGYEQYF
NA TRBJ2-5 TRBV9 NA TGTGCCAGCAGCGTAGGGGGCCGAAAAGAGACCCAGTACTTC CASSVGGRKETQYF
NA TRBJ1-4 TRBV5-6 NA TGTGCCAGCAGCCGGAGAGGGTTTAATGAAAAACTGTTTTTT CASSRRGFNEKLFF
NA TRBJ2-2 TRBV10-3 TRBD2 TGTGCCATCAGTGACCCGGGACTAGGTCCCGGGGAGCTGTTTTTT CAISDPGLGPGELFF
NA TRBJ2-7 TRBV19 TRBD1 TGTGCCAGTACCTTACTTCCCGGGACAGGGGAGCAGTACTTC CASTLLPGTGEQYF
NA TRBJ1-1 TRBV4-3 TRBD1 TGCGCCAGCAGCCAAGTGGGGCAGGGGGCTGAAGCTTTCTTT CASSQVGQGAEAFF
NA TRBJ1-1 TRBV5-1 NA TGCGCCAGCTGGGGACTGAGTTACACTGAAGCTTTCTTT CASWGLSYTEAFF
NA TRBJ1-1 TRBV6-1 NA TGTGCCAGCAGTGAGGGTAGGGGCTATCGGGCTTTCTTT CASSEGRGYRAFF
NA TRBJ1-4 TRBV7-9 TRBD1 TGTGCCAGCAGCCTCGGACAGGGTAGAAAACTGTTTTTT CASSLGQGRKLFF
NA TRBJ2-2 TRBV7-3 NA TGTGCCAGCAGCTTGGGCAGGGTAAACACCGGGGAGCTGTTTTTT CASSLGRVNTGELFF
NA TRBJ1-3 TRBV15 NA TGTGCCACCAGCAGAGTCGGGGGTGACACCATATATTTT CATSRVGGDTIYF
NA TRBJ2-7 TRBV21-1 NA TGTGCCAGCAGCAAAAGCTCAGGATCCTACGAGCAGTACTTC CASSKSSGSYEQYF
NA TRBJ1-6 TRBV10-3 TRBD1 TGTGCCATCAGCGGACAGGGAAATTCACCCCTCCACTTT CAISGQGNSPLHF
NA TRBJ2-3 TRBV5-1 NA TGCGCCAGCAGCTTGGAGATTGGGGCAACAGATACGCAGTATTTT CASSLEIGATDTQYF
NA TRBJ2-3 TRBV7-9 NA TGTGCCAGCAGCTTAAGTGCGGTCACAGATACGCAGTATTTT CASSLSAVTDTQYF
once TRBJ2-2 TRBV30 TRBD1 TGTGCCTGGAGTGTCCCCTCACAGGGGGCGAGTATCACCGGGGAGCTGTTTTTT CAWSVPSQGASITGELFF
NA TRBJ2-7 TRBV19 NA TGTGCCAGTAGTCGCGGGACCACTTACGAGCAGTACTTC CASSRGTTYEQYF
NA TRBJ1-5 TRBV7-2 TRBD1 TGTGCCAGCAGCTTAGACAGGGGGGGTCAGCCCCAGCATTTT CASSLDRGGQPQHF
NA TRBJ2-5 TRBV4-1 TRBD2 TGCGCCAGCAGCCAAGACGAACGGGGGGGCAAGACCCAGTACTTC CASSQDERGGKTQYF
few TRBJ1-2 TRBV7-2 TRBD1 TGTGCCAGCACGAGGGACAGGGTAGGACTTGGCTACACCTTC CASTRDRVGLGYTF
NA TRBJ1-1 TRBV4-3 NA TGCGCCAGCAGCCAAGTTCGAGGGGGGGTTGGTACTGAAGCTTTCTTT CASSQVRGGVGTEAFF
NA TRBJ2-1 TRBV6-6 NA TGTGCCAGCAGTTACGGGGCAGTGGGGTCCTACAATGAGCAGTTCTTC CASSYGAVGSYNEQFF
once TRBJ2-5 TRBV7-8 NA TGTGCCAGCAGCACAACAGAGACCCAGTACTTC CASSTTETQYF
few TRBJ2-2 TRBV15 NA TGTGCCACCAGCAGAGCCTTGGGGCTGGGGACCGGGGAGCTGTTTTTT CATSRALGLGTGELFF
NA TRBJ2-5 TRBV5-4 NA TGTGCCAGCAGCTATGACAGGGGAGGGGAGACCCAGTACTTC CASSYDRGGETQYF
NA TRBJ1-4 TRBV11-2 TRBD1 TGTGCCAGCAGTCGACAGGGGGCGCGGGAAAAACTGTTTTTT CASSRQGAREKLFF
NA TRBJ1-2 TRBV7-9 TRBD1 TGTGCCAGCAGCTTAGAGAGGGGGCAGAATGGCTACACCTTC CASSLERGQNGYTF
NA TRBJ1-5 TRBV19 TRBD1 TGTGCCAGCAGGCGGGGCCCGACAGGGGCCATCAATCAGCCCCAGCATTTT CASRRGPTGAINQPQHF
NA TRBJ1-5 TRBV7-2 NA TGTGCCAGCAGCCCCAGGCCCGGTAGCAATCAGCCCCAGCATTTT CASSPRPGSNQPQHF
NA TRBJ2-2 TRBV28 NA TGTGCCAGCAACCTACAGGGACCTCGGGGGGAGCTGTTTTTT CASNLQGPRGELFF
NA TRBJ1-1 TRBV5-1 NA TGCGCCAGCCGGTTACGGGGGGGGTCAGGGAACACTGAAGCTTTCTTT CASRLRGGSGNTEAFF
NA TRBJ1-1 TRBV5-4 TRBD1 TGTGCCAGCAGCTGGGACAGGGGCGCTGAAGCTTTCTTT CASSWDRGAEAFF
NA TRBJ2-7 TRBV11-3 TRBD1 TGTGCCAGCAGCTCGCTGCCGGGACAGGGCTACGAGCAGTACTTC CASSSLPGQGYEQYF
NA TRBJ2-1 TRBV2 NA TGTGCCAGCACGGAAGGGGCCAATGAGCAGTTCTTC CASTEGANEQFF
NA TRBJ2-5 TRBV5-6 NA TGTGCCAGCAGCTTGCGGGTGGTTACCCAAGAGACCCAGTACTTC CASSLRVVTQETQYF
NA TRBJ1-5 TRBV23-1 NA TGCGCCAGTAATAGCAATCAGCCCCAGCATTTT CASNSNQPQHF
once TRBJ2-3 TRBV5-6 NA TGTGCCAGCAGCTCCCTGCGGGGTCCAGATACGCAGTATTTT CASSSLRGPDTQYF
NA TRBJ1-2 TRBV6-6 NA TGTGCCAGCAGTTCAACAGGGACCTCGGGAGGCTACACCTTC CASSSTGTSGGYTF
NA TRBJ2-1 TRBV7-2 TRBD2 TGTGCCAGCAGCCCGGTAGGCGGGGGAGCCTACAATGAGCAGTTCTTC CASSPVGGGAYNEQFF
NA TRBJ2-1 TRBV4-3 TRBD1 TGCGCCAGCAGCCAGATTGGACAGGGTGTCCACAATGAGCAGTTCTTC CASSQIGQGVHNEQFF
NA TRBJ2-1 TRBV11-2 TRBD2 TGTGCCAGCAGTCAAGGGACTAGTGGCTACAATGAGCAGTTCTTC CASSQGTSGYNEQFF
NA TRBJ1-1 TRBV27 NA TGTGCCAGCAGATCTTACCTGCGGACTACTACGAGCACTGAAGCTTTCTTT CASRSYLRTTTSTEAFF